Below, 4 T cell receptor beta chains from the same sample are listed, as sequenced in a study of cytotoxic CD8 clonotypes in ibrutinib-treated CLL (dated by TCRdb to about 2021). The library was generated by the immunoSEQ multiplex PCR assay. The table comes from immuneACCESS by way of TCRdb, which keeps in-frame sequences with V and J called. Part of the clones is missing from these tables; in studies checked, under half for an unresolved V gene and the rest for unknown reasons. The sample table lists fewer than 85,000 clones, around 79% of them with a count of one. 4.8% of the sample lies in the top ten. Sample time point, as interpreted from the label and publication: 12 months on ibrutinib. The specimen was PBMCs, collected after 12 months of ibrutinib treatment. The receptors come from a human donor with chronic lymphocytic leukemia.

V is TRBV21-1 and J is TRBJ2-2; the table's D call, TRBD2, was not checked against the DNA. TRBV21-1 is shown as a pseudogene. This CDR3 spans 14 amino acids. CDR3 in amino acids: CASSTSGTTGELFF. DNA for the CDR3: TGTGCCAGCAGCACCAGCGGGACCACCGGGGAGCTGTTTTTT.

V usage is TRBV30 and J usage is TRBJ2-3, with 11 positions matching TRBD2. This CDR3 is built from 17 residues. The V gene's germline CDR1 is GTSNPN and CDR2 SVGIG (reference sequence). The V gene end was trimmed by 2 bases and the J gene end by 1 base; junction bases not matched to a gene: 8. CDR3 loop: CAWSPTSTSGGTDTQYF. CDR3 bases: TGTGCCTGGAGTCCCACATCGACTAGCGGGGGCACAGATACGCAGTATTTT.

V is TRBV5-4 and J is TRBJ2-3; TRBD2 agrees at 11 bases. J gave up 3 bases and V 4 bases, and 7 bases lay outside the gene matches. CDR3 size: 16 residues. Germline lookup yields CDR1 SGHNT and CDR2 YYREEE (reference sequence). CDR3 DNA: TGTGCCAGCAGCCCACAAACTAGCGGGAGAACAGATACGCAGTATTTT. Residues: CASSPQTSGRTDTQYF.

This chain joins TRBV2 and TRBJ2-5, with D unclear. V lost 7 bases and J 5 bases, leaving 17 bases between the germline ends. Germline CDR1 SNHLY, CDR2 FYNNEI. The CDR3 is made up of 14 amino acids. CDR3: CASTPGPGRETQYF. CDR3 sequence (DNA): TGTGCCAGCACCCCAGGACCAGGCAGGGAGACCCAGTACTTC.